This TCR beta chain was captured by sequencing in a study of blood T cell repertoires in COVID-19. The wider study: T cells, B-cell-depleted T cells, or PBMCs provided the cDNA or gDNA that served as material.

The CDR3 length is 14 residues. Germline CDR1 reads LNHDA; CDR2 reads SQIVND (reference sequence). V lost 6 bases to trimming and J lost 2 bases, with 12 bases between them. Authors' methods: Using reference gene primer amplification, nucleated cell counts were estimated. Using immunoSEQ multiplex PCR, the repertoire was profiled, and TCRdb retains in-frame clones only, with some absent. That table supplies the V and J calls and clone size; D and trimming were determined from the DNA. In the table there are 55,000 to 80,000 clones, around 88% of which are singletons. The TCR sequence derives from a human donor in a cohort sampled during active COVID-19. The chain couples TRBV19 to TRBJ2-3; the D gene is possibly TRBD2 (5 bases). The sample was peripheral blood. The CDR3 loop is CASRLASYTDTQYF. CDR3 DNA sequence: TGTGCCAGTAGACTGGCTAGCTACACAGATACGCAGTATTTT.